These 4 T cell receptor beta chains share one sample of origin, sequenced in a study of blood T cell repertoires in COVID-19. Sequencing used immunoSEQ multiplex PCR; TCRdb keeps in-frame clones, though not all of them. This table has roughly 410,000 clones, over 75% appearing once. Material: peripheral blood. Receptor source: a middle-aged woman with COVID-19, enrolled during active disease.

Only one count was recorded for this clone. The CDR3 region has the DNA TGTGCCAGCAGCCCCGGTCCGGACTATGGCTACACCTTC. Its translation is CASSPGPDYGYTF. The chain couples TRBV7-3 to TRBJ1-2; D remains ambiguous. Trimming shortened V by 5 bases and J by 3 bases, and 10 bases separated the two germline ends. Germline CDR1 is SGHTA and CDR2 is FQGTGA. The CDR3 contains 13 residues.

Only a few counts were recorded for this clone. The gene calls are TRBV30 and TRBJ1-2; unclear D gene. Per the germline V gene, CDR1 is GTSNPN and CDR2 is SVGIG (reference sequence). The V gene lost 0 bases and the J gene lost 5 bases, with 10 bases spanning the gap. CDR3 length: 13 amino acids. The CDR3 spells CAWSVLTDYGYTF. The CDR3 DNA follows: TGTGCCTGGAGTGTATTAACAGATTATGGCTACACCTTC.

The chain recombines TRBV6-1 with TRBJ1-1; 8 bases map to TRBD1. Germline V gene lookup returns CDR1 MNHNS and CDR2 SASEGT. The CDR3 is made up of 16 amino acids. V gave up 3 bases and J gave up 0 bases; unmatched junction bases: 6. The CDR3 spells CASSDQPRGLNTEAFF. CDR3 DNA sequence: TGTGCCAGCAGTGATCAACCCAGGGGGCTGAACACTGAAGCTTTCTTT.

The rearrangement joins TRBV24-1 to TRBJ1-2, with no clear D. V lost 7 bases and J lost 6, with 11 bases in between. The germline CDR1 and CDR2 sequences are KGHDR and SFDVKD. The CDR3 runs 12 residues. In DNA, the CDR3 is TGTGCCACCAGCTCGACCCGGGATGGCTACACCTTC. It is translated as CATSSTRDGYTF.